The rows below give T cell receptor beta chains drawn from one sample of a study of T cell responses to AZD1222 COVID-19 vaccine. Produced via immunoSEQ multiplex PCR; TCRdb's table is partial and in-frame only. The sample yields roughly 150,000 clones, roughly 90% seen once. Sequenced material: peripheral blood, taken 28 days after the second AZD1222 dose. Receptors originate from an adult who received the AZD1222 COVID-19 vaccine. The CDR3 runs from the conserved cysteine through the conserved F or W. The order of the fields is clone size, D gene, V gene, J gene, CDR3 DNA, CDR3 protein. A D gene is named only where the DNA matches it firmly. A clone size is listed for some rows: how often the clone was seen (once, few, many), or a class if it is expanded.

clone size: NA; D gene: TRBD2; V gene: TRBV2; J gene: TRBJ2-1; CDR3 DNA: TGTGCCAGCAGCGCCGGGACTAGCGGGAGCAATGAGCAGTTCTTC; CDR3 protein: CASSAGTSGSNEQFF
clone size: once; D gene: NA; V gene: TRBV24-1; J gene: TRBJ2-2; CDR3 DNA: TGTGCCACCAGTGACCCGACAGATGTCACCGGGGAGCTGTTTTTT; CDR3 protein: CATSDPTDVTGELFF
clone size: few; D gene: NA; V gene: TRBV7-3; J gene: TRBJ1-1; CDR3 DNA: TGTGCCAGCAGCTTAAGTCTGAACACTGAAGCTTTCTTT; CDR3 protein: CASSLSLNTEAFF
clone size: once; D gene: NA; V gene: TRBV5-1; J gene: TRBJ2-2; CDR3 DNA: TGCGCCAGCAGCCTAACGTCATTCACCGGGGAGCTGTTTTTT; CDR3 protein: CASSLTSFTGELFF
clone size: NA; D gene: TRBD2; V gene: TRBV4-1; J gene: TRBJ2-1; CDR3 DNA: TGCGCCAGCAGCCAAGATATCGGACTAGCGGGAAATGAGCAGTTCTTC; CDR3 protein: CASSQDIGLAGNEQFF
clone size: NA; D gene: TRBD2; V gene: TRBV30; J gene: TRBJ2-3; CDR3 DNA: TGTGCCTGGAGTAGGCTAGCGGGAGCGGGAACAGATACGCAGTATTTT; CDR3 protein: CAWSRLAGAGTDTQYF
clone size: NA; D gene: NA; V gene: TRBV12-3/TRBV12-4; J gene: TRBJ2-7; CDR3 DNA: TGTGCCAGCAGTTTACACCGGGACAAGAAGTACTTC; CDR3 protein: CASSLHRDKKYF
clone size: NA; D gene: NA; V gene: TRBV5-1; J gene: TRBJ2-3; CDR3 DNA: TGCGCCAGCAGCGTAACAGTGTTAAGCACAGATACGCAGTATTTT; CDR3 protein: CASSVTVLSTDTQYF
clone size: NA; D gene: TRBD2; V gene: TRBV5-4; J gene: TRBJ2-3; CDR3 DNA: TGTGCCAGCAGCCCCGCGGGGGGCCTATTCACAGATACGCAGTATTTT; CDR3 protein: CASSPAGGLFTDTQYF
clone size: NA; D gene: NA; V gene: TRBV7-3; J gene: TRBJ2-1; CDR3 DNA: TGTGCCAGCAGCTTGGCTAGCGAATACAATGAGCAGTTCTTC; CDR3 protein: CASSLASEYNEQFF
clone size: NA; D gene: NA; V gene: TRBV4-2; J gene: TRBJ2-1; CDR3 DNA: TGTGCCAGCAGCCAAGAAGCGTGGAGTGAGCAGTTCTTC; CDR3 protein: CASSQEAWSEQFF
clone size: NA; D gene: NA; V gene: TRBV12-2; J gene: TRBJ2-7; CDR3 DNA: TGTGCAAGTCGCTTAGCCGAGGGACAGAAGTTTCCCTACGAGCAGTACTTC; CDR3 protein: CASRLAEGQKFPYEQYF
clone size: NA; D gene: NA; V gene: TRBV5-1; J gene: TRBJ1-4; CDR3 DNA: TGCGCCAGCAGCTTGGCCGGAAGAGGTAATGAAAAACTGTTTTTT; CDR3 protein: CASSLAGRGNEKLFF
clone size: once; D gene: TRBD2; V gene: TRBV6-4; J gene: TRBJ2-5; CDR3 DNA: TGTGCCAGCAGATCCTTAAGGGGACTAGATAGGCAAGAGACCCAGTACTTC; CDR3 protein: CASRSLRGLDRQETQYF
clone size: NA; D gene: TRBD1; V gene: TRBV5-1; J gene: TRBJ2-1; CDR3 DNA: TGCGCCAGCAGCTTGAGGTTGTGGGACAGTAACAATGAGCAGTTCTTC; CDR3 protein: CASSLRLWDSNNEQFF
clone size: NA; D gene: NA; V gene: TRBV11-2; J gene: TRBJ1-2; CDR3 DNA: TGTGCCAGCAGCCTAGATAACTATGGCTACACCTTC; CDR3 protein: CASSLDNYGYTF
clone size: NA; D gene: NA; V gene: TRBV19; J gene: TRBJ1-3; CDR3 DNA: TGTGCCAGTAGTATAAAGGGTCCTTCCTCTGGAAACACCATATATTTT; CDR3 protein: CASSIKGPSSGNTIYF
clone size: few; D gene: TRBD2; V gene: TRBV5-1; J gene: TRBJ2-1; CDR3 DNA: TGCGCCAGCAGCCCGACTAGCGGGGGCTACAATGAGCAGTTCTTC; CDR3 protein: CASSPTSGGYNEQFF
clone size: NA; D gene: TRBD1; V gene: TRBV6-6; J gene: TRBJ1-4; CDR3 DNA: TGTGCCAGCAGGTCGCAGGGGGAAGGAGAAAAACTGTTTTTT; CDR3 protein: CASRSQGEGEKLFF
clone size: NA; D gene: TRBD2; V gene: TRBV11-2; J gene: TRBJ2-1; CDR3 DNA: TGTGCCAGCAGCATTACTAGCGGGAGCTCCTACAATGAGCAGTTCTTC; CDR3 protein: CASSITSGSSYNEQFF
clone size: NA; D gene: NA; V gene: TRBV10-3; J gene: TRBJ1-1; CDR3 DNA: TGTGCCATCAGTGGCCGGGAGGACACTGAAGCTTTCTTT; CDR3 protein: CAISGREDTEAFF
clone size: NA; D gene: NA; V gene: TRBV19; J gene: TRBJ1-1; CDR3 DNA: TGTGCCAGTCTGGGACAACCTAACACTGAAGCTTTCTTT; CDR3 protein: CASLGQPNTEAFF
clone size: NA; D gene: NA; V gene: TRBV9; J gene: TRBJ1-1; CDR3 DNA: TGTGCCAGCAGTCCGCGAGTGAACACTGAAGCTTTCTTT; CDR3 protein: CASSPRVNTEAFF
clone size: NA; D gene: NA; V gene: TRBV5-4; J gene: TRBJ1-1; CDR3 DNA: TGTGCCAGCAGCCTCGCTTTGGGTAACACTGAAGCTTTCTTT; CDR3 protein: CASSLALGNTEAFF
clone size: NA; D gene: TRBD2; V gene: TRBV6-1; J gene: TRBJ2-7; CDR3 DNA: TGTGCCAGCAGTGAATTCCCCGGGACTAGCGGGTACGAGCAGTACTTC; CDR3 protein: CASSEFPGTSGYEQYF
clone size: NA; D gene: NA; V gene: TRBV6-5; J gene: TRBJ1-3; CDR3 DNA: TGTGCCAGCAGTTACTACCGCCTCGGAAACACCATATATTTT; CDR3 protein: CASSYYRLGNTIYF
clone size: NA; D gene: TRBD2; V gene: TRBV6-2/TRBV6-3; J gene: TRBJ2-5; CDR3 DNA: TGTGCCAGCAGCCCCCTTAGCGGGGGCCTCCAAGAGACCCAGTACTTC; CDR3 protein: CASSPLSGGLQETQYF
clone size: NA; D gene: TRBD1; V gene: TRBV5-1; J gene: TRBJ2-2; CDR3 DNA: TGCGCCAGCAGCTTAAGGACAGGGGGGGACACCGGGGAGCTGTTTTTT; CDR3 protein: CASSLRTGGDTGELFF
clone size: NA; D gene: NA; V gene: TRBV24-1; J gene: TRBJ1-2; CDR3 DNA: TGTGCCACCAGTGATTTGAGTGGCTACACCTTC; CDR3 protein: CATSDLSGYTF
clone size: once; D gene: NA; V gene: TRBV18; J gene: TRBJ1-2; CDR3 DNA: TGTGCCAGCTCATCAGGACCGACTAACTATGGCTACACCTTC; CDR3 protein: CASSSGPTNYGYTF
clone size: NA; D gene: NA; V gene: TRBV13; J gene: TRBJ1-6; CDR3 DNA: TGTGCCAGCAGCCTCAGAGGTTCACCCCTCCACTTT; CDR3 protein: CASSLRGSPLHF
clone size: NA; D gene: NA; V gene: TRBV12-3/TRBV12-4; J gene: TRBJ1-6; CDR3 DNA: TGTGCCAGCAGTTTTCGTCAAGGTTCACCCCTCCACTTT; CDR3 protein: CASSFRQGSPLHF
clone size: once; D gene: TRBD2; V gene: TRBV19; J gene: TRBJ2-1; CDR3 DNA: TGTGCCAGTAGTACCAAGGGGTGGGGACTAGCCGTCTACAATGAGCAGTTCTTC; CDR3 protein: CASSTKGWGLAVYNEQFF
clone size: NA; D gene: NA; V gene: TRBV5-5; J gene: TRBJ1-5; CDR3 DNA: TGTGCCAGCAGCTTGAGACAGACCAGCAATCAGCCCCAGCATTTT; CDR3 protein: CASSLRQTSNQPQHF
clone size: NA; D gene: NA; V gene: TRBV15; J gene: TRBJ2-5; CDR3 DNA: TGTGCCACCAGCAAAACATCGGCGGCAATGGAGACCCAGTACTTC; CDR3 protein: CATSKTSAAMETQYF
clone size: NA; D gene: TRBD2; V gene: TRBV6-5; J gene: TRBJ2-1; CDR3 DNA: TGTGCCAGCGTTCCGACTAGCGGGAGTGGGAGTGAGCAGTTCTTC; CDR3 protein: CASVPTSGSGSEQFF
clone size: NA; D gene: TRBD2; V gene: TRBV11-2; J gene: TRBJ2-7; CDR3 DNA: TGTGCCAGCAGTCAACCGGGACTAGGGTCCTACGAGCAGTACTTC; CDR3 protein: CASSQPGLGSYEQYF
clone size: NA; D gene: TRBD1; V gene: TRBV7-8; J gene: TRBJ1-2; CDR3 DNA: TGTGCCAGCAGCCCCAGGGACAGAACTAACTATGGCTACACCTTC; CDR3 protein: CASSPRDRTNYGYTF
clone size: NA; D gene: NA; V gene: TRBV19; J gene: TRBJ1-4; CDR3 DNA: TGTGCCAGTAGAGGACAGTTCTTTAATGAAAAACTGTTTTTT; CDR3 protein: CASRGQFFNEKLFF
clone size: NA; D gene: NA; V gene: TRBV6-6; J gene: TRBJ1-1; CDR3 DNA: TGTGCCAGCAGTTACGGGGGTACTGAAGCTTTCTTT; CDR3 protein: CASSYGGTEAFF
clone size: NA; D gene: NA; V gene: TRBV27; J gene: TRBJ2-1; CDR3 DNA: TGTGCCAGCAGTTTATCGGGTGAGCAGTTCTTC; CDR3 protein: CASSLSGEQFF
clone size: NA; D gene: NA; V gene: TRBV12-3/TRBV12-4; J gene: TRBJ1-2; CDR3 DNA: TGTGCCAGCAGGGCTCCGGGACTCGCCGGTTCCACCTTC; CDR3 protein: CASRAPGLAGSTF
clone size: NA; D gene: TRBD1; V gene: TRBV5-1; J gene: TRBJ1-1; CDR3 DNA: TGCGCCAGCAGCTTGGACCCAGGGGGAGGGACTGAAGCTTTCTTT; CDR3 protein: CASSLDPGGGTEAFF
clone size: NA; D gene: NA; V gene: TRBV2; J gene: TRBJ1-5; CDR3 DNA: TGTGCCAGCAGTGACCTCCGGGCAGGTAATCAGCCCCAGCATTTT; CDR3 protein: CASSDLRAGNQPQHF
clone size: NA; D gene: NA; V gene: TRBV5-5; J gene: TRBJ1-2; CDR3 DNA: TGTGCCAGCAGCTTGAGTGGCCTTCCTAACTATGGCTACACCTTC; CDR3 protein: CASSLSGLPNYGYTF
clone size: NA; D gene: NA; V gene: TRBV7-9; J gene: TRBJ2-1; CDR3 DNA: TGTGCCAGCAGCGAGATTAGGCCCACGGGCAATGAGCAGTTCTTC; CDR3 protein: CASSEIRPTGNEQFF
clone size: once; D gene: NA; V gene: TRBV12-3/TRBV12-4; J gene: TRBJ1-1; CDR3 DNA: TGTGCCACCGAACAGGAAATGAACACTGAAGCTTTCTTT; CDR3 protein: CATEQEMNTEAFF
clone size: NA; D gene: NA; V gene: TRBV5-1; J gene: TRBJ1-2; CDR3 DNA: TGCGCCAGCAGCTTTTCCGCGGTCTATGGCAGGGCTGATGGCTACACCTTC; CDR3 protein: CASSFSAVYGRADGYTF
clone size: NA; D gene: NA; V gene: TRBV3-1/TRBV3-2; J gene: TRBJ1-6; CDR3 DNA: TGTGCCAGCAGCCAACTGGGCAGTAATTCACCCCTCCACTTT; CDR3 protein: CASSQLGSNSPLHF
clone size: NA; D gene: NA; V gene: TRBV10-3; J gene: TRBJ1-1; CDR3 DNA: TGTGCCACCCTAAGGCCGGGGACTGAAGCTTTCTTT; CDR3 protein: CATLRPGTEAFF
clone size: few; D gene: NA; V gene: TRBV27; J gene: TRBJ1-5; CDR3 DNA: TGTGCCAGCAGGCAGGGCAATCAGCCCCAGCATTTT; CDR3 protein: CASRQGNQPQHF
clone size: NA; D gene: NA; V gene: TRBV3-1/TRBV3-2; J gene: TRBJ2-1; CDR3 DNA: TGTGCCAGCAGCGTCCGTTCGGATGGATACAATGAGCAGTTCTTC; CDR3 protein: CASSVRSDGYNEQFF
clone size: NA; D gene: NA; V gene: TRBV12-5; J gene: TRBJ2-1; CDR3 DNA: TGTGCTAGTGGTTTGAGCGGGTCCTACAATGAGCAGTTCTTC; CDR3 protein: CASGLSGSYNEQFF
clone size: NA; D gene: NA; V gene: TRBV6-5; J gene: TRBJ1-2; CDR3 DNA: TGTGCCAGCAGTTACCAAAGGGCTAACTATGGCTACACCTTC; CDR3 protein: CASSYQRANYGYTF
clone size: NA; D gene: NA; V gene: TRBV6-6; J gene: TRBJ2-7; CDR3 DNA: TGTGCCAGCAGTTACCAGTACGAGCAGTACTTC; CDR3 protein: CASSYQYEQYF
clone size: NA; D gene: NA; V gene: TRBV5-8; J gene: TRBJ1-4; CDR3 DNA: TGTGCCAGCAGCTTGGGGATTCGGAGGGGTAATGAAAAACTGTTTTTT; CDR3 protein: CASSLGIRRGNEKLFF
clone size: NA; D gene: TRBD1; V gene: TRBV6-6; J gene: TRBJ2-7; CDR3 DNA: TGTGCCAGCAGTTACCAAAGAGGACAGGGCGGGGAGCAGTACTTC; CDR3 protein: CASSYQRGQGGEQYF